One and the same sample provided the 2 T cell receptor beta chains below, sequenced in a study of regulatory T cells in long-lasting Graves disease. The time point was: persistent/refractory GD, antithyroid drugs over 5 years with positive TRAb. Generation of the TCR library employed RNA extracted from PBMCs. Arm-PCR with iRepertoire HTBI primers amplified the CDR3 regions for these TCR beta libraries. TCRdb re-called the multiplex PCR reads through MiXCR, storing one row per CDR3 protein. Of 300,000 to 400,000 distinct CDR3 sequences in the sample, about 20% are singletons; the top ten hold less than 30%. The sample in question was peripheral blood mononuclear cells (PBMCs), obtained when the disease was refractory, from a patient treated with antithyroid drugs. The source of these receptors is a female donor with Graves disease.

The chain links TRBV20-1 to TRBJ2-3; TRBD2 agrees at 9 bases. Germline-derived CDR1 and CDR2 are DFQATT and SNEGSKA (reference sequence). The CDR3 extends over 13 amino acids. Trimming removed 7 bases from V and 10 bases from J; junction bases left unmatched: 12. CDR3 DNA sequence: TGCAGTGGGGGAGCGGGAGGCCCTGAAGCGCAGTATTTT. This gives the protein CSGGAGGPEAQYF.

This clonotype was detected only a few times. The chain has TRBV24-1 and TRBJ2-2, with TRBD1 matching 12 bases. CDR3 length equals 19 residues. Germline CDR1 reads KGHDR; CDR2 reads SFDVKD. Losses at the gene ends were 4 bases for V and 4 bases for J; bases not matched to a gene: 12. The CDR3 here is CATSEHRDRGPRATGELFF. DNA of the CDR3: TGTGCCACCAGTGAACACCGGGACAGGGGGCCTCGTGCCACCGGGGAGCTGTTTTTT.